Below, 9 T cell receptor beta chains from the same sample are listed, as sequenced in a study of blood T cell repertoires in COVID-19. Method: immunoSEQ multiplex PCR; TCRdb's copy keeps in-frame clones and lacks some. The table shows some 180,000 clones, with 70% to 90% occurring only once. Sequencing was done on a sample of peripheral blood. These receptors were obtained from a man between 50 and 59 years old who had recovered from COVID-19.

This clone was detected only a few times. This chain links TRBV27 with TRBJ2-6, with a possible D match to TRBD2 (6 bases). Germline CDR1 MNHEY, CDR2 SMNVEV (reference sequence). CDR3 length equals 17 residues. V gave up 0 bases and J gave up 3 bases, with 12 bases separating them. The CDR3 spells CASSLSLRDLGANVLTF. The CDR3 DNA reads TGTGCCAGCAGTTTATCCTTGCGGGACCTTGGGGCCAACGTCCTGACTTTC. Full variable domain (rest looked up from reference TRBV27 and TRBJ2-6): EAQVTQNPRYLITVTGKKLTVTCSQNMNHEYMSWYRQDPGLGLRQIYYSMNVEVTDKGDVPEGYKVSRKEKRNFPLILESPSPNQTSLYFCASSLSLRDLGANVLTFGAGSRLTVL.

V usage is TRBV6-2 or TRBV6-3 and J usage is TRBJ2-7, with 7 bases matching TRBD2. Trimming took 6 bases from V and 5 from J; bases not matched to a gene: 25. CDR1 is MNHEY and CDR2 is SVGEGT in the germline V gene. This CDR3 has 19 amino acids. The CDR3 DNA follows: TGTGCCAGCAGCACCTCGCGGTCGGGTTCGCGGGGGAGTTTGAACGAGCAGTACTTC. It codes for CASSTSRSGSRGSLNEQYF.

The chain employs TRBV4-1 and TRBJ1-1; possible D gene TRBD1, 6 bases. The CDR3 sequence is 14 residues long. The V end was cut by 5 bases, the J end by 0 bases, with 10 bases between. Germline loops: CDR1 MGHRA, CDR2 YSYEKL. In nucleotides, the CDR3 is TGCGCCAGCAGCTACAGGGAGATGAACACTGAAGCTTTCTTT. This encodes CASSYREMNTEAFF.

This clone was found once. This chain links TRBV6-5 with TRBJ2-7; 14 nucleotides align to TRBD2. Germline V lookup: CDR1 MNHEY, CDR2 SVGAGI. There are 16 residues in the CDR3. Trimming took 0 bases from V and 7 from J; bases not matched to a gene: 5. The chain's CDR3 is CASSYSTGLAGAEQYF. CDR3 coding DNA: TGTGCCAGCAGTTACTCGACGGGACTAGCGGGAGCGGAGCAGTACTTC.

V and J are TRBV7-6 and TRBJ2-2; weak D call: TRBD2 (6 bases). Germline V gene lookup returns CDR1 SGHVS and CDR2 FNYEAQ. CDR3 length: 16 residues. Trimming removed 5 bases from V and 0 bases from J, with 13 bases in between. As DNA, the CDR3 is TGTGCCAGCAGCCCGGGGGACTTTTCGAACACCGGGGAGCTGTTTTTT. Its protein product is CASSPGDFSNTGELFF.

The chain employs TRBV5-6 and TRBJ2-3; D is uncertain. This CDR3 region has 13 residues. CDR1 and CDR2 (germline): SGHDT, YYEEEE. V lost 0 bases and J 3 bases, leaving 5 bases between the germline ends. This chain's CDR3 is CASSLGATDTQYF. In nucleotides, the CDR3 is TGTGCCAGCAGCTTGGGAGCGACAGATACGCAGTATTTT.

V gene TRBV6-5 combines with J gene TRBJ1-4; 10 nucleotides align to TRBD1. The germline V gene has CDR1 MNHEY and CDR2 SVGAGI. V trimming: 2 bases; J trimming: 10 bases; junction bases outside the gene matches: 7. The CDR3 length is 15 residues. CDR3 residues: CASSYLGTGVGKLFF. CDR3 DNA: TGTGCCAGCAGTTACCTCGGGACAGGGGTGGGAAAACTGTTTTTT.

This clone was seen a single time. This rearrangement joins TRBV7-8 to TRBJ2-7, with D unclear. The CDR3 loop spans 19 amino acids. CDR1 and CDR2 from the germline V gene are SGHVS and FQNEAQ. V was shortened by 2 bases and J by 3 bases, with 26 bases between the two germline ends. As DNA, the CDR3 is TGTGCCAGCAGCTTAATCCCACCGAGCAAAACGATGAACCGCTACGAGCAGTACTTC. It specifies CASSLIPPSKTMNRYEQYF.

The chain recombines TRBV6-5 with TRBJ2-7, with 9 nucleotides matching TRBD1. CDR1 is MNHEY, CDR2 SVGAGI, per germline. J was trimmed by 2 bases and V by 2 bases; bases with no gene match: 7. CDR3 length: 16 residues. The DNA for the CDR3 is TGTGCCAGCAGTTACCCGGGACAGGGAGGAACCTACGAGCAGTACTTC. Translation gives CASSYPGQGGTYEQYF.